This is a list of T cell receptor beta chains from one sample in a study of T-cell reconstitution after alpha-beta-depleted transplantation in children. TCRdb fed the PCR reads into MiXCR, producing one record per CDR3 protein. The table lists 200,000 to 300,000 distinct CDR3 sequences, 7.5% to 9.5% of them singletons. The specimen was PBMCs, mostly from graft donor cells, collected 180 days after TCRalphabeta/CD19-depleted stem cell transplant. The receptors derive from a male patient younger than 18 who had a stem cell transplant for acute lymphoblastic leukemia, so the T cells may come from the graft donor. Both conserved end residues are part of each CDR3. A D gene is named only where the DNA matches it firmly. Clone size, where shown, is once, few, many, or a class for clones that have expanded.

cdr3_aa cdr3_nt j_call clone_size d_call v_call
CASSFLQGADTQYF TGTGCCAGCAGTTTCCTACAGGGCGCAGATACGCAGTATTTT TRBJ2-3 many NA TRBV12-3/TRBV12-4
CASSLSPSLGAGQPQHF TGTGCCAGCAGTCTCTCCCCCAGTTTGGGGGCCGGGCAGCCCCAGCATTTT TRBJ1-5 many NA TRBV28
CASSQEEGGNQPQHF TGCGCCAGCAGCCAAGAGGAGGGTGGCAATCAGCCCCAGCATTTT TRBJ1-5 many NA TRBV4-1
CASRVQRGTEAFF TGTGCCTCCAGGGTCCAGAGAGGGACTGAAGCTTTCTTT TRBJ1-1 many NA TRBV12-3/TRBV12-4
CASRRQGITDTQYF TGTGCCAGCCGCCGACAGGGGATCACAGATACGCAGTATTTT TRBJ2-3 many TRBD1 TRBV5-5
CASSASSIGELFF TGCGCCAGCAGTGCTAGTAGCATCGGGGAGCTGTTTTTT TRBJ2-2 NA NA TRBV10-1
CASSSRGRGGSYGNTIYF TGTGCCAGCAGCTCCAGGGGGCGAGGAGGGTCCTATGGAAACACCATATATTTT TRBJ1-3 many TRBD1 TRBV7-8
CASSPTLSGDTQYF TGCGCCAGCAGTCCTACGCTATCCGGTGATACGCAGTATTTT TRBJ2-3 many NA TRBV4-3
CASSSQQGGLFF TGTGCCAGCAGCTCCCAACAGGGGGGCCTGTTCTTC TRBJ2-1 many TRBD1 TRBV7-8
CASSQELYQPQHF TGCGCCAGCAGCCAGGAGTTGTATCAGCCCCAGCATTTT TRBJ1-5 many NA TRBV4-1
CASTRDRVTDTQYF TGTGCCAGCACTCGGGACAGGGTGACAGATACGCAGTATTTT TRBJ2-3 many TRBD1 TRBV3-1
CSAPSVGSTGELFF TGCAGTGCCCCATCGGTAGGGTCGACCGGGGAGCTGTTTTTT TRBJ2-2 many NA TRBV20-1
CSAAAGQGIYGYTF TGCAGCGCCGCGGCGGGACAGGGGATCTATGGCTACACCTTC TRBJ1-2 many TRBD1 TRBV29-1
CASSLPSGVLTGELFF TGTGCCAGCAGCTTACCTAGCGGGGTCCTCACCGGGGAGCTGTTTTTT TRBJ2-2 few TRBD2 TRBV7-9
CASSQGSLGQASFYGYTF TGTGCCAGCAGCCAAGGATCACTTGGACAGGCCTCCTTCTATGGCTACACCTTC TRBJ1-2 NA TRBD1 TRBV3-1
CASSQDAGTQRPYEQYF TGTGCCAGCAGCCAGGATGCCGGGACACAGCGCCCCTACGAGCAGTACTTC TRBJ2-7 many NA TRBV4-2
CASSLEVTGALANYGYTF TGTGCCAGCAGCCTAGAGGTCACTGGGGCTTTAGCTAACTATGGCTACACCTTC TRBJ1-2 NA NA TRBV11-1
CASKSQGGYEQYF TGCGCCAGCAAGTCACAGGGGGGCTACGAGCAGTACTTC TRBJ2-7 many TRBD1 TRBV5-1
CASSFRRGYNEQFF TGTGCCAGCAGCTTCCGCAGGGGCTACAATGAGCAGTTCTTC TRBJ2-1 many NA TRBV7-9
CASSLGQRGGPEDTQYF TGTGCCAGCAGCTTAGGTCAGCGGGGGGGCCCCGAAGATACGCAGTATTTT TRBJ2-3 many TRBD2 TRBV7-9
CASSLEAGRYNEQFF TGTGCCAGCAGCTTAGAGGCGGGGCGGTATAATGAGCAGTTCTTC TRBJ2-1 many NA TRBV11-3
CASSLEAGGHGELFF TGTGCCAGCAGCTTGGAAGCGGGGGGGCATGGGGAGCTGTTTTTT TRBJ2-2 NA TRBD2 TRBV5-4
CASSASSWDTQYF TGTGCCAGCAGCGCCTCTTCATGGGATACGCAGTATTTT TRBJ2-3 many NA TRBV9
CSARVLGRLAGGGNEQFF TGCAGTGCTAGAGTCCTGGGGCGGCTAGCGGGAGGAGGCAATGAGCAGTTCTTC TRBJ2-1 NA TRBD2 TRBV20-1
CSARGRNEKLFF TGCAGCGCCCGGGGGCGTAATGAAAAACTGTTTTTT TRBJ1-4 many NA TRBV29-1
CSVEGQGFQWRGYTF TGCAGCGTTGAGGGACAGGGATTTCAATGGCGTGGCTACACCTTC TRBJ1-2 many TRBD1 TRBV29-1
CASRGVAGGSTGELFF TGTGCCAGCAGGGGGGTAGCGGGAGGAAGTACCGGGGAGCTGTTTTTT TRBJ2-2 many TRBD2 TRBV25-1